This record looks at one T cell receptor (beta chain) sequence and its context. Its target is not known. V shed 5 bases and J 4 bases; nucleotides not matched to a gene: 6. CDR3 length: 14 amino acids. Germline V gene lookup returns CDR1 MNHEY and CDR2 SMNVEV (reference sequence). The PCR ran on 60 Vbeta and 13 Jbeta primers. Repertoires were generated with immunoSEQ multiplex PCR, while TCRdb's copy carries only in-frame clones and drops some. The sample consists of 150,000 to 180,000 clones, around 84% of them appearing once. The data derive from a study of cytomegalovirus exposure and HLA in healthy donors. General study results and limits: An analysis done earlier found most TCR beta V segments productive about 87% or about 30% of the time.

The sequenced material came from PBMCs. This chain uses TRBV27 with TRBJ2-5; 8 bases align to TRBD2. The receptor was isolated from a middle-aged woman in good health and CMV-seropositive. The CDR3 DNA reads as TGTGCCAGCAGTCCGGGACTAGTAGTAGAGACCCAGTACTTC. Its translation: CASSPGLVVETQYF.